This TCR beta chain was sequenced for a study of control samples from healthy donors and cancer patients. The CDR3 has 15 amino acids. Trimming stripped 3 bases from V and 0 bases from J, with 9 bases between. Germline CDR1 and CDR2: LNHDA and SQIVND (reference sequence). The data were produced by immunoSEQ multiplex PCR, yet TCRdb's version contains in-frame clones alone and is incomplete. The data show more than 150,000 clones, 85% to 95% seen once. This receptor was taken from a man younger than 35 in good health. The chain combines TRBV19 with TRBJ1-3; D gene unclear. Sequenced sample: blood. The CDR3 is CASSITLNSGNTIYF. The CDR3 region has the DNA TGTGCCAGTAGTATTACACTTAACTCTGGAAACACCATATATTTT.